The entry below describes one T cell receptor (beta chain). These data come from a study of blood T cell repertoires in COVID-19. As for the study in general: Both acute and convalescent COVID-19 samples were obtained from the United States, Italy and Spain.

Per germline, CDR1 SGHTS and CDR2 YDEGEE. V lost 0 bases to trimming and J lost 5 bases, with 6 bases between them. The CDR3 totals 14 residues. The age range of participants was roughly 18 to 90 years, with residence in around 22 US areas. Source study methods: Amplifying reference gene primers gave estimates of nucleated cell counts. Profiling relied on immunoSEQ multiplex PCR, and the TCRdb table lists in-frame clones only, not all of them. V, J and clone size are those of that table, while D and trimming were read from the DNA. The sample has roughly 200,000 clones, roughly nine tenths seen once. The TCR comes from a woman between 35 and 50 years old with acute COVID-19. Sequenced: PBMCs or T cells enriched from blood (not recorded which). This chain links TRBV5-8 with TRBJ1-6, with TRBD1 as a possible D gene (5 bases). The CDR3 bases are TGTGCCAGCAGCTTGGTAGGGGATAATTCACCCCTCCACTTT. It codes for CASSLVGDNSPLHF.